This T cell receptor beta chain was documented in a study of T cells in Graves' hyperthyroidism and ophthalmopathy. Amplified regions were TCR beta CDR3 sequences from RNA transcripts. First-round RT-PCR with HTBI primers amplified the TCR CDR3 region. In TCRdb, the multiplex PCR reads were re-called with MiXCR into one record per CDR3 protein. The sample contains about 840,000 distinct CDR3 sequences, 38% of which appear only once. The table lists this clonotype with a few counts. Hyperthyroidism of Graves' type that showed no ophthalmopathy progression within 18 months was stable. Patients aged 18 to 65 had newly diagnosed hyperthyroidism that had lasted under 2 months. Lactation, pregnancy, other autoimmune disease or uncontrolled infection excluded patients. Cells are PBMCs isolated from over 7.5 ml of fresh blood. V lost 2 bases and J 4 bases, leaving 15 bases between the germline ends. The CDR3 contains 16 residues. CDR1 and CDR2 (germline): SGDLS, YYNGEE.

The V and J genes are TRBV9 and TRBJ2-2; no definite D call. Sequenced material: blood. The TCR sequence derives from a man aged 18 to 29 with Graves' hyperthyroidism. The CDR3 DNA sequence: TGTGCCAGCAGCGTGGCCCTGGGGTGGGGCACCGGGGAGCTGTTTTTT. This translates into CASSVALGWGTGELFF. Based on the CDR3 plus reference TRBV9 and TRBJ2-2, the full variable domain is DSGVTQTPKHLITATGQRVTLRCSPRSGDLSVYWYQQSLDQGLQFLIQYYNGEERAKGNILERFSAQQFPDLHSELNLSSLELGDSALYFCASSVALGWGTGELFFGEGSRLTVL.